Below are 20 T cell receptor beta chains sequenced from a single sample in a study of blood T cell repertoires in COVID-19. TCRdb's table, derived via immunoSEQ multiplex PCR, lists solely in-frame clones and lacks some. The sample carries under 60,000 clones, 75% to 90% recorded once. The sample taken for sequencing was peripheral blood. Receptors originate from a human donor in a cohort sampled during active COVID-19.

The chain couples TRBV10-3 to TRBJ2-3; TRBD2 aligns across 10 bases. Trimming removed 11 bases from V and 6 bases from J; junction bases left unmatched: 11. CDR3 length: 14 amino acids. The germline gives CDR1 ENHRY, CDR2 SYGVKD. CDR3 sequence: CALSAGGPGDTQYF. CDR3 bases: TGTGCCCTTTCAGCGGGGGGGCCAGGGGATACGCAGTATTTT.

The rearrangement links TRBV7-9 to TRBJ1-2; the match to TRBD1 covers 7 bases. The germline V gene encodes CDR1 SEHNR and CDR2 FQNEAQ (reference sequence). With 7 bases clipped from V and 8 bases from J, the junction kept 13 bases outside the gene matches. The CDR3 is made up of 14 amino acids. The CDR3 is CASTRTGNEWGYTF. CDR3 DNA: TGTGCCAGCACGCGGACAGGAAATGAATGGGGCTACACCTTC.

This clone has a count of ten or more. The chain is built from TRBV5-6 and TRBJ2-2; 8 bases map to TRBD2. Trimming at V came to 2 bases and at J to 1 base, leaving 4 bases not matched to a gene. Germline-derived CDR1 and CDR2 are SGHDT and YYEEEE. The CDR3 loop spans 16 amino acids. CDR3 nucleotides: TGTGCCAGCAGCTTTACTAGCGGAGGGAACACCGGGGAGCTGTTTTTT. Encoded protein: CASSFTSGGNTGELFF.

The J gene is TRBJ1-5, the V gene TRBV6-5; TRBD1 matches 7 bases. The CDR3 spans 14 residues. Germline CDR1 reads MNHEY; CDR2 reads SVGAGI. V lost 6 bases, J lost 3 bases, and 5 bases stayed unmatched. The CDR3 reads CASRPGTVNQPQHF. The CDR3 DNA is TGTGCCAGCAGACCGGGGACAGTCAATCAGCCCCAGCATTTT.

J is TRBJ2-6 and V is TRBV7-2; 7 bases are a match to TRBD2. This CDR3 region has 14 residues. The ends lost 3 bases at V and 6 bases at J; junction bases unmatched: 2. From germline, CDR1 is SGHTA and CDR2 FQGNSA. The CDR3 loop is CASSLGGSANVLTF. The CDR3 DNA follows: TGTGCCAGCAGCTTGGGAGGGTCGGCCAACGTCCTGACTTTC.

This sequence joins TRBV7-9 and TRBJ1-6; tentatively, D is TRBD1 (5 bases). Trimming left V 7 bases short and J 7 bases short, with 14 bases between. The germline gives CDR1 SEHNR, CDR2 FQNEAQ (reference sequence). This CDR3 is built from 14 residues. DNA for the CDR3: TGTGCCAGCAAAAAGGGAGGGGAAAATTCACCCCTCCACTTT. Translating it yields CASKKGGENSPLHF.

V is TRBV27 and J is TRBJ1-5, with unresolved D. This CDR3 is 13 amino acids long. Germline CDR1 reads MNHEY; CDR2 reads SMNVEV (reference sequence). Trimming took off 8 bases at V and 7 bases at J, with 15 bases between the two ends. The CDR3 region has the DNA TGTGCCAGCGGTCGGAATGGAGAACAGCCCCAGCATTTT. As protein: CASGRNGEQPQHF.

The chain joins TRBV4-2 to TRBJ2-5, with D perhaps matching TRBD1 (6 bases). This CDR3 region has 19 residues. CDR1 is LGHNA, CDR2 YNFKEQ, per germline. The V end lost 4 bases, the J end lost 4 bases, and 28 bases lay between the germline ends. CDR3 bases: TGTGCCAGCAGCCCAGTGGGGAGAGGACAGACCCAAAAGGGAGAGACCCAGTACTTC. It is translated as CASSPVGRGQTQKGETQYF.

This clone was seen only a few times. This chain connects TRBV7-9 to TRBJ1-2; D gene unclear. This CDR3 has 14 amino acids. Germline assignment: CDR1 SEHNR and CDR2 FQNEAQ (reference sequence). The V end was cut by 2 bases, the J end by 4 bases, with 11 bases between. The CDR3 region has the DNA TGTGCCAGCAGCTTATCCGAGGTTTCCTATGGCTACACCTTC. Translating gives CASSLSEVSYGYTF. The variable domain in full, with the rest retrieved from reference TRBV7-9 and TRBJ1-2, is DTGVSQNPRHKITKRGQNVTFRCDPISEHNRLYWYRQTLGQGPEFLTYFQNEAQLEKSRLLSDRFSAERPKGSFSTLEIQRTEQGDSAMYLCASSLSEVSYGYTFGSGTRLTVV.

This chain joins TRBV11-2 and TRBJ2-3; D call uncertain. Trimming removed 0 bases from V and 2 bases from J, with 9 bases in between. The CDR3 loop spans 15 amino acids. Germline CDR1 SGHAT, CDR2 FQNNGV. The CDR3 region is CASSLDSHPTDTQYF. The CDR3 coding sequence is TGTGCCAGCAGCTTAGACAGTCATCCCACAGATACGCAGTATTTT.

The CDR3 here is CASTYIDREIWGYTF. DNA of the CDR3: TGTGCCAGCACCTATATAGACAGGGAGATCTGGGGCTACACCTTC. The chain employs TRBV11-2 and TRBJ1-2; 7 positions agree with TRBD1. From germline, CDR1 is SGHAT and CDR2 FQNNGV. The CDR3 totals 15 residues. Trimming cost V 7 bases and J 8 bases; bases outside gene matches: 16.

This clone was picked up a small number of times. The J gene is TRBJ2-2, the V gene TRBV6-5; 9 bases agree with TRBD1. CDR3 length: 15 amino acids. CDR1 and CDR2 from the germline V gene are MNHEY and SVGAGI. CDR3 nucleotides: TGTGCTACCGCCCCGGGACAGGGAAGCACCGGGGAGCTGTTTTTT. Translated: CATAPGQGSTGELFF.

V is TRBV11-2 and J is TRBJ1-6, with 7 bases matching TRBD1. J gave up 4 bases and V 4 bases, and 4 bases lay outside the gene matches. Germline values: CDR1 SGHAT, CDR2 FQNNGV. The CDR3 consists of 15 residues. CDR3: CASSSGTAYNSPLHF. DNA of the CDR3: TGTGCCAGCAGCTCCGGGACAGCGTATAATTCACCCCTCCACTTT.

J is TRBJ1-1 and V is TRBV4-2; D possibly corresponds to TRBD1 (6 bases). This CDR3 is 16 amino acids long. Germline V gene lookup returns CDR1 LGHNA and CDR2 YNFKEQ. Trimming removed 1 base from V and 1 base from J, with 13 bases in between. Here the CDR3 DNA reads TGTGCCAGCAGCCAAGGACGGCAGGGGTCGAACACTGAAGCTTTCTTT. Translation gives CASSQGRQGSNTEAFF.

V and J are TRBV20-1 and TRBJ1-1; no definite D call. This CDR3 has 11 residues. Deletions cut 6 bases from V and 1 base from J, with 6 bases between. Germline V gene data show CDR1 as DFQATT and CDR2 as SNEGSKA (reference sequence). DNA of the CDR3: TGCAGTGCAGACAAGAACACTGAAGCTTTCTTT. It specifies CSADKNTEAFF.

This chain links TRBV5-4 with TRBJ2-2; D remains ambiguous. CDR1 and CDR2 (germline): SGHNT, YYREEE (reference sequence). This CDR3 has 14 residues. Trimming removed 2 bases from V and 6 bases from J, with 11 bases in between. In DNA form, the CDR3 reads TGTGCCAGCAGCTTTGCACCTACTTCCGGGGAGCTGTTTTTT. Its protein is CASSFAPTSGELFF.

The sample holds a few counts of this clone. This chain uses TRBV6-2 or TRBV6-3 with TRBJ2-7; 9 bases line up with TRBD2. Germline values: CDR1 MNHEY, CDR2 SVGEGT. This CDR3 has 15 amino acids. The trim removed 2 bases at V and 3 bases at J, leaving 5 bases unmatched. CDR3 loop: CASSYDVAGVYEQYF. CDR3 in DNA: TGTGCCAGCAGTTACGACGTAGCGGGAGTCTACGAGCAGTACTTC.

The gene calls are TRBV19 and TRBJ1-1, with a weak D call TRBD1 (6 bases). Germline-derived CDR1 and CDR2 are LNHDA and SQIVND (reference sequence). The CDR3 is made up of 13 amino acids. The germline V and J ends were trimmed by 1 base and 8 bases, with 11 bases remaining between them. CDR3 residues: CASSIGQDNEAFF. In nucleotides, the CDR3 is TGTGCCAGTAGTATAGGACAGGACAACGAAGCTTTCTTT.

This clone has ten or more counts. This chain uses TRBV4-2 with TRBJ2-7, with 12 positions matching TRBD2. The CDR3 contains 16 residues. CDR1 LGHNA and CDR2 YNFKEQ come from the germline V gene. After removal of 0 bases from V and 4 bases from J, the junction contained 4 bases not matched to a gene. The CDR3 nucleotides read TGTGCCAGCAGCCAAGAAGGACTAGCGGGGCCTTACGAGCAGTACTTC. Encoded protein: CASSQEGLAGPYEQYF.

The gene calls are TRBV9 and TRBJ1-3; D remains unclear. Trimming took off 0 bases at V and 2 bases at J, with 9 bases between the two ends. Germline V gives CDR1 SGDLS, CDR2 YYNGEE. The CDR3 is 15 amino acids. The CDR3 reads CASSVATNPGNTIYF. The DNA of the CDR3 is TGTGCCAGCAGCGTAGCCACTAATCCTGGAAACACCATATATTTT. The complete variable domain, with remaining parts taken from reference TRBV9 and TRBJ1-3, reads DSGVTQTPKHLITATGQRVTLRCSPRSGDLSVYWYQQSLDQGLQFLIQYYNGEERAKGNILERFSAQQFPDLHSELNLSSLELGDSALYFCASSVATNPGNTIYFGEGSWLTVV.